This TCR beta chain was recorded in a study of OX40 agonist ivuxolimab in advanced cancers. About the research overall: The patients got ivuxolimab, which is an agonistic anti-OX40 (CD134) antibody. Patients were infused with ivuxolimab every 2 weeks at 0.01 to 10 mg/kg.

The table came from immunoSEQ multiplex PCR; TCRdb's copy has only in-frame clones and leaves some out. The sample includes about 90,000 clones, roughly 90% of them seen just once. Germline V gene lookup returns CDR1 SGHNT and CDR2 YYREEE (reference sequence). Deletions cut 1 base from V and 0 bases from J, with 8 bases between. The length of the CDR3 is 15 residues. Study results and caveats: Patients who responded partially at 0.1-3.0 mg/kg showed clonal expansion ranking among the lowest. Blood T cells, both CD4+ and CD8+, expanded clonally by week 6 at 0.1 to 3.0 mg/kg.

Notes on this clone: Its antigen is not identified.

The source was CD4+ or CD8+ T cells sorted from blood, collected in a trial of the OX40 agonist ivuxolimab. This chain links TRBV5-4 with TRBJ2-1; no clear D gene. The clonotype originates from an adult with an advanced solid tumor such as melanoma, head and neck, liver or kidney cancer. CDR3 loop: CASSLPISSYNEQFF. In nucleotides, the CDR3 is TGTGCCAGCAGCTTGCCGATAAGCTCCTACAATGAGCAGTTCTTC.